The clone carrying this T cell receptor beta chain was recorded only once. The data originate from a study of blood T cell repertoires in COVID-19. Turning to the study itself: The analysed material was cDNA or gDNA that came from T cells, B-cell-depleted T cells, or PBMCs.

Trimming took off 2 bases at V and 0 bases at J, with 10 bases between the two ends. This CDR3 is 15 amino acids long. Germline V gene sequence: CDR1 MNHEY, CDR2 SVGAGI. Assay: immunoSEQ multiplex PCR; the TCRdb copy retains only in-frame clones and omits some. The table shows roughly 400,000 clones, with over 75% occurring only once. The sequence was obtained from a woman aged 60-75 years with COVID-19, enrolled during active disease. The V gene is TRBV6-5, the J gene TRBJ1-1, with a tentative D call TRBD1 (5 bases). The sample consisted of peripheral blood. CDR3 region: CASSYHAGMNTEAFF. CDR3 DNA sequence: TGTGCCAGCAGTTACCACGCAGGGATGAACACTGAAGCTTTCTTT.